This T cell receptor (beta chain) came from a study of technical replicates of blood from a handful of donors. The germline V gene encodes CDR1 SGHKS and CDR2 YYEKEE (reference sequence). V lost 0 bases to trimming and J lost 0 bases; unmatched junction nucleotides: 2. The CDR3 sequence is 17 residues long. Produced via immunoSEQ multiplex PCR; TCRdb's table is partial and in-frame only. The sample has roughly 79,000 clones; roughly 95% are singletons. The specimen sequenced was T cells isolated from PBMCs. V and J are TRBV5-5 and TRBJ2-6, with 8 bases lining up with TRBD1. This clonotype was sampled from a human donor in good health. The CDR3 DNA reads TGTGCCAGCAGCTTGGGGACAGGGCACTCTGGGGCCAACGTCCTGACTTTC. This encodes CASSLGTGHSGANVLTF.